Each of the 20 T cell receptor beta chains below was sequenced from the same sample in a study of neoadjuvant anti-PD-1 for oral cavity cancer. The table came from immunoSEQ multiplex PCR; TCRdb's copy has only in-frame clones and leaves some out. The sample has approximately 7,400 clones, over 45% seen once. The sequences come from tumor tissue, collected before nivolumab (anti-PD-1) treatment. The receptor source for this set is a person aged 40 to 85 with oral cavity squamous cell carcinoma.

J is TRBJ1-1 and V is TRBV19, with TRBD1 as a possible D gene (5 bases). The ends were cut back, 0 bases at V and 4 bases at J, with 9 bases in the middle. Germline V gene sequence: CDR1 LNHDA, CDR2 SQIVND (reference sequence). CDR3 length equals 14 residues. The CDR3 region has the DNA TGTGCCAGTAGTATAGAGGGGAGGGGCACTGAAGCTTTCTTT. Its translation is CASSIEGRGTEAFF. The entire variable domain, with the rest obtained from reference TRBV19 and TRBJ1-1, is as follows: DGGITQSPKYLFRKEGQNVTLSCEQNLNHDAMYWYRQDPGQGLRLIYYSQIVNDFQKGDIAEGYSVSREKKESFPLTVTSAQKNPTAFYLCASSIEGRGTEAFFGQGTRLTVV.

The gene calls are TRBV4-1 and TRBJ1-1; D perhaps matches TRBD1 (5 bases). Germline assignment: CDR1 MGHRA and CDR2 YSYEKL. The CDR3 contains 14 residues. Trimming took off 0 bases at V and 13 bases at J, with 18 bases between the two ends. The CDR3 DNA is TGCGCCAGCAGCCAAGATCGGGGACGAGGGTGGTATTTCTTT. It translates to CASSQDRGRGWYFF.

This chain connects TRBV9 to TRBJ2-7; 13 nucleotides agree with TRBD2. With V trimmed by 3 bases and J by 2 bases, 2 bases remained unmatched. This CDR3 contains 15 residues. The germline gives CDR1 SGDLS, CDR2 YYNGEE. CDR3 protein: CASSGGLAGPYEQYF. The CDR3 nucleotides read TGTGCCAGCAGCGGGGGACTAGCGGGACCCTACGAGCAGTACTTC. The variable domain in full, with the rest retrieved from reference TRBV9 and TRBJ2-7, is DSGVTQTPKHLITATGQRVTLRCSPRSGDLSVYWYQQSLDQGLQFLIQYYNGEERAKGNILERFSAQQFPDLHSELNLSSLELGDSALYFCASSGGLAGPYEQYFGPGTRLTVT.

V is TRBV19 and J is TRBJ1-4; perhaps TRBD1 as D (6 bases). The CDR3 has 15 residues. V dropped 1 base and J dropped 2 bases, with 8 bases sitting between them. The germline V gene encodes CDR1 LNHDA and CDR2 SQIVND (reference sequence). DNA for the CDR3: TGTGCCAGTAGTATAGGGACAGCGACTAATGAAAAACTGTTTTTT. Amino acids: CASSIGTATNEKLFF.

This clone was seen only a few times. The genes are TRBV2 and TRBJ1-1; 7 nucleotides agree with TRBD1. CDR3 length: 13 amino acids. Germline lookup yields CDR1 SNHLY and CDR2 FYNNEI. Trimming took 7 bases from V and 5 from J; bases not matched to a gene: 7. CDR3 sequence (DNA): TGTGCCAGCAACCGACAGGGTTGGACTGAAGCTTTCTTT. Its protein product is CASNRQGWTEAFF.

The V call is TRBV11-2, the J call TRBJ2-5; 9 bases align to TRBD2. With 3 bases clipped from V and 5 bases from J, the junction kept 7 bases outside the gene matches. The CDR3 covers 15 residues. Germline V lookup: CDR1 SGHAT, CDR2 FQNNGV. The CDR3 region is CASSLGTSLGETQYF. Written as DNA, the CDR3 is TGTGCCAGCAGCTTGGGGACTAGCCTCGGGGAGACCCAGTACTTC. Filled out from reference TRBV11-2 and TRBJ2-5, the complete variable domain reads EAGVAQSPRYKIIEKRQSVAFWCNPISGHATLYWYQQILGQGPKLLIQFQNNGVVDDSQLPKDRFSAERLKGVDSTLKIQPAKLEDSAVYLCASSLGTSLGETQYFGPGTRLLVL.

This clone has a handful of counts. The chain carries TRBV19 and TRBJ1-2; D unresolved. V lost 7 bases and J 2 bases, leaving 5 bases between the germline ends. The CDR3 consists of 11 residues. Looked up from germline, CDR1 is LNHDA and CDR2 is SQIVND (reference sequence). CDR3 amino acids: CASTRNYGYTF. The CDR3 DNA follows: TGTGCCAGTACACGGAACTATGGCTACACCTTC.

The chain employs TRBV28 and TRBJ2-7; TRBD1 matches 7 bases. The germline CDR1 and CDR2 sequences are MDHEN and SYDVKM. V trimming: 7 bases; J trimming: 1 base; junction bases outside the gene matches: 10. This CDR3 has 15 residues. The CDR3 DNA follows: TGTGCCAGCACCCCCTCGAGGGACAGTTCCTACGAGCAGTACTTC. Translation: CASTPSRDSSYEQYF.

This clone was seen only a few times. The J gene is TRBJ2-7, the V gene TRBV6-1; weak D call: TRBD2 (6 bases). V was clipped by 5 bases and J by 1 base, with 15 bases between them. CDR3 length: 15 residues. Germline assignment: CDR1 MNHNS and CDR2 SASEGT. The CDR3 DNA is TGTGCCAGCAGTTCCCGACTAGAAGGGTCCTACGAGCAGTACTTC. Translating gives CASSSRLEGSYEQYF.

The chain has TRBV27 and TRBJ2-1; TRBD1 agrees at 8 bases. Germline CDR1 and CDR2: MNHEY and SMNVEV (reference sequence). V trimming: 5 bases; J trimming: 7 bases; junction bases outside the gene matches: 13. This CDR3 region has 16 residues. CDR3 in DNA: TGTGCCAGCAGTCGAATCTCAGGGGGCTTAAGTAATGAGCAGTTCTTC. This translates into CASSRISGGLSNEQFF.

This clone was observed a few times. V gene TRBV11-3 combines with J gene TRBJ2-1; the D is unclear. This CDR3 is 13 amino acids long. Trimming left V 1 base short and J 1 base short, with 2 bases between. Germline CDR1 is SGHNT and CDR2 is YENEEA. The CDR3 spells CASSLGSYNEQFF. DNA for the CDR3: TGTGCCAGCAGCTTAGGATCCTACAATGAGCAGTTCTTC.

The chain employs TRBV11-3 and TRBJ1-4, with a possible D match to TRBD1 (5 bases). The CDR3 has 13 residues. Trimming took 5 bases from V and 4 from J, leaving 8 bases between them. Germline V gene data show CDR1 as SGHNT and CDR2 as YENEEA. The CDR3 here is CASSQGFNEKLFF. The DNA for the CDR3 is TGTGCCAGCAGCCAGGGATTTAATGAAAAACTGTTTTTT.

A few counts support this clone. This chain connects TRBV30 to TRBJ1-2; D call uncertain. The V and J ends lost 7 bases and 7 bases respectively, with 16 bases between them. The CDR3 contains 12 residues. From germline, CDR1 is GTSNPN and CDR2 SVGIG (reference sequence). The CDR3 region has the DNA TGTGCCTACAGTCCGATCCTCTTTGGCTACACCTTC. Its protein is CAYSPILFGYTF.

V is TRBV6-5 and J is TRBJ2-4; D is unclear. There are 15 residues in the CDR3. The V gene's germline CDR1 is MNHEY and CDR2 SVGAGI. V was shortened by 5 bases and J by 0 bases, with 11 bases between the two germline ends. In DNA form, the CDR3 reads TGTGCCAGCAGTCCGACCGTACTAGCCAAAAACATTCAGTACTTC. Protein product: CASSPTVLAKNIQYF.

The rearrangement joins TRBV5-6 to TRBJ2-7; D not resolved. Germline-derived CDR1 and CDR2 are SGHDT and YYEEEE. This CDR3 is 16 amino acids long. V shed 6 bases and J shed 0 bases, with 19 bases lying between them. The CDR3 coding sequence is TGTGCCAGCACCTTACGAGGACGGCTGATCTCCTACGAGCAGTACTTC. It translates to CASTLRGRLISYEQYF.

J is TRBJ2-2 and V is TRBV28, with 10 nucleotides matching TRBD1. The germline CDR1 and CDR2 sequences are MDHEN and SYDVKM. CDR3 length: 17 amino acids. The J segment lost 3 bases and the V segment lost 2 bases, leaving 6 bases of the junction unmatched. The CDR3 bases are TGTGCCAGCAGTTTAGGTGACAGGGGGCTTGACACCGGGGAGCTGTTTTTT. Protein: CASSLGDRGLDTGELFF.

This clone was picked up a small number of times. The chain has TRBV27 and TRBJ1-1; TRBD1 aligns across 7 bases. Germline V lookup: CDR1 MNHEY, CDR2 SMNVEV (reference sequence). Trimming at V came to 8 bases and at J to 1 base, leaving 7 bases not matched to a gene. The length of the CDR3 is 14 residues. The CDR3 here is CASAETGTNTEAFF. Written as DNA, the CDR3 is TGTGCCAGCGCAGAGACAGGGACGAACACTGAAGCTTTCTTT.

The chain has TRBV5-6 and TRBJ2-7; D is unresolved. Trimming removed 2 bases at V and 2 bases at J, with 5 bases between. The CDR3 covers 12 residues. The germline V gene encodes CDR1 SGHDT and CDR2 YYEEEE. CDR3 DNA: TGTGCCAGCAGCTTCCGAACCTACGAGCAGTACTTC. It yields the protein CASSFRTYEQYF.

CDR3 sequence reads: CASSTTVGAEAFF. DNA for the CDR3: TGTGCCAGCAGTACTACAGTCGGGGCCGAAGCTTTCTTT. The chain joins TRBV6-5 to TRBJ1-1; D is perhaps TRBD1 (5 bases). The CDR3 is made up of 13 amino acids. Germline CDR1 reads MNHEY; CDR2 reads SVGAGI. Trimming took off 5 bases at V and 8 bases at J, with 15 bases between the two ends.

The V call is TRBV19, the J call TRBJ1-2; D is undetermined. Germline assignment: CDR1 LNHDA and CDR2 SQIVND (reference sequence). V gave up 7 bases and J gave up 4 bases, with 25 bases separating them. CDR3 length: 17 amino acids. The CDR3 sequence is CASTPPSGRARGYGYTF. CDR3 sequence (DNA): TGTGCCAGTACCCCCCCCTCTGGACGAGCTCGAGGCTATGGCTACACCTTC.